These T cell receptor beta chains were read from a single sample in a study of metastatic and nonmetastatic thyroid tumors. TCRdb recomputed clones from the PCR reads via MiXCR. This repertoire shows more than 40,000 clones, around 28% found once; its top ten account for 9.9%. Sequenced input: blood. These receptors were obtained from a male donor with papillary thyroid cancer or a benign thyroid nodule (not recorded which). Some clones in this sample may be carry-over from other donors' samples. Both conserved end residues are part of each CDR3. The D gene is left open where the match is weak. The size entry is marked missing in some rows and otherwise reads once, few, many or a size class.

clone size	V gene	D gene	J gene	CDR3 DNA	CDR3 protein
few	TRBV6-4	.	TRBJ2-2	TGTGCCAGCAGTTACAGCGTGGACACCGGGGAGCTGTTTTTT	CASSYSVDTGELFF
few	TRBV28	.	TRBJ1-1	TGTGCCAGCAGTCTCTTACCCAATGGGGCTTTCTTT	CASSLLPNGAFF
few	TRBV6-1	.	TRBJ1-5	TGTGCCAGCAGTGAAGGGGGCGGCAATCAGCCCCAGCATTTT	CASSEGGGNQPQHF
many	TRBV10-2	TRBD1	TRBJ1-5	TGCGCCAGCAGTGAGCAGGGGGGTCAGCCCCAGCATTTT	CASSEQGGQPQHF
many	TRBV11-3	TRBD2	TRBJ2-1	TGTGCCAGCAGCTTGGCTAGCGGGAGAAATGAGCAGTTCTTC	CASSLASGRNEQFF
.	TRBV11-2	.	TRBJ1-4	TGTGCCAGCACATCCGAGGGGAATAAACTGTTTTTT	CASTSEGNKLFF
.	TRBV6-5	.	TRBJ1-6	TGTGCCAGCAGTTACGTGACAGGCCTAAATTCACCCCTCCACTTT	CASSYVTGLNSPLHF
few	TRBV6-2/TRBV6-3	TRBD1	TRBJ2-7	TGTTCCAGCGTATTGCCGGGACAGAACTACGAGCAGTACTTC	CSSVLPGQNYEQYF
medium-sized	TRBV6-5	TRBD2	TRBJ2-3	TGTGCCAGCAGTTACCACCGTTTAGCGGGAGTCGCAGATACGCAGTATTTT	CASSYHRLAGVADTQYF
few	TRBV28	.	TRBJ2-1	TGTGCCAGCAGTTGCGAAGGGGTCTCCTACAATGAGCAGTTCTTC	CASSCEGVSYNEQFF
few	TRBV19	.	TRBJ2-1	TGTGCCAGTAGGACTGGACAGTCGGGGCAGTTCTTC	CASRTGQSGQFF
few	TRBV15	TRBD1	TRBJ2-7	TGTGTCACCAGCGGGAGACAGGGGGCGGCGGATCAGTACTTC	CVTSGRQGAADQYF
medium-sized	TRBV28	.	TRBJ2-7	TGTGCCAGCAGTCGGTGGCAGCCCTACGAGCAGTACTTC	CASSRWQPYEQYF
few	TRBV6-7	.	TRBJ2-1	TGTGCCAGCAGTTACGGTTCGGGGGAATTGAATGAGCAGTTCTTC	CASSYGSGELNEQFF
many	TRBV14	TRBD2	TRBJ2-5	TGTGCCAGCAGCCGACTAGCGGGGGGGGAAGAGACCCAGTACTTC	CASSRLAGGEETQYF
few	TRBV29-1	TRBD1	TRBJ1-2	TGCAGCGATGGACAGGAGGTCTATGGCTACACCTTC	CSDGQEVYGYTF
.	TRBV19	TRBD2	TRBJ2-1	TGTGCCAGTAGACACAGACTAGCGGGAGGGCCTGGGAATGAGCAGTTCTTC	CASRHRLAGGPGNEQFF
many	TRBV30	.	TRBJ1-1	TGTGCCTGGGAGGATGGGGCTGAAGCTTTCTTT	CAWEDGAEAFF
many	TRBV12-3/TRBV12-4	.	TRBJ1-1	TGTGCCAGCAGCTCTCAGGGAGACACTGAAGCTTTCTTT	CASSSQGDTEAFF
.	TRBV5-1	.	TRBJ1-1	TGCGCCAGCAGCCGGCTCGGGATTAACACTGAAGCTTTCTTT	CASSRLGINTEAFF
once	TRBV7-8	.	TRBJ2-5	TGTGAGTGCAGCTTAGGGGTGGTTGAGACCCAGTACTTC	CECSLGVVETQYF
.	TRBV18	TRBD1	TRBJ2-7	TGTGCCAGCTCACATGGACAGGGCTACGAGCAGTACTTC	CASSHGQGYEQYF
few	TRBV6-1	.	TRBJ2-3	TGTGCCAGCAGTGAAGGAGTGGGGGGCACAGATACGCAGTATTTT	CASSEGVGGTDTQYF
many	TRBV15	TRBD1	TRBJ2-5	TGTGCCACCAGCAGAGAGACAGGGGTCTGGGGGCTACCTTGGGAGACCCAGTACTTC	CATSRETGVWGLPWETQYF
many	TRBV4-1	.	TRBJ1-2	TGCGCCAGCAGCCAAGATCCCTCCGGGGGCGGGTATGGCTACACCTTC	CASSQDPSGGGYGYTF
medium-sized	TRBV27	.	TRBJ2-7	TGTGCCAGCAGTTTCCGGGGCTCCTACGAGCAGTACTTC	CASSFRGSYEQYF
.	TRBV7-2	TRBD1	TRBJ2-3	TGTGCCAGCAGCCGGGACAGTAGCACAGATACGCAGTATTTT	CASSRDSSTDTQYF
many	TRBV24-1	TRBD1	TRBJ1-5	TGTGCCACCAGTGGTAACAGGGGTGCTCAGCCCCAGCATTTT	CATSGNRGAQPQHF
.	TRBV27	.	TRBJ2-3	TGTGCCAGCAGTTTTTCAGACCCTAGCACATATACGCGGTATTTT	CASSFSDPSTYTRYF
many	TRBV19	.	TRBJ1-2	TGTGCCAGTAGTACCGGGCCCCATTCCTATGGCTACACCTTC	CASSTGPHSYGYTF
many	TRBV6-1	TRBD2	TRBJ2-5	TGTGCCAGCAGTGAAACTAGCGGGGGGGCAGAGACCCAGTACTTC	CASSETSGGAETQYF
many	TRBV20-1	.	TRBJ1-5	TGCAGTGCTAGAGCCAGCCTAAATCAGCCCCAGCATTTT	CSARASLNQPQHF
.	TRBV4-1	.	TRBJ1-2	TGCGCCAGCAGCCAAGGGAGGGAGGACTATGGCTACACCTTC	CASSQGREDYGYTF
many	TRBV18	TRBD1	TRBJ1-5	TGTGCCAGCTCAAACGACAGGGATGATCAGCCCCAGCATTTT	CASSNDRDDQPQHF
many	TRBV7-3	TRBD2	TRBJ2-7	TGTGCCAGCAGCTTAACGACTAGCGGGAGTAGCTACGAGCAGTACTTC	CASSLTTSGSSYEQYF
many	TRBV12-3/TRBV12-4	.	TRBJ2-2	TGTGCCAGCAGTTGGACGGAAAACACCGGGGAGCTGTTTTTT	CASSWTENTGELFF
.	TRBV15	.	TRBJ2-1	TGTGCCACCAGCAGAGATTATATCGTCAGTGATGGCAACAATGAGCAGTTCTTC	CATSRDYIVSDGNNEQFF
many	TRBV12-3/TRBV12-4	.	TRBJ2-1	TGTGCCAGCCTCCAACGAGGGGGAATCCCCCTTAACAATGAGCAGTTCTTC	CASLQRGGIPLNNEQFF
.	TRBV2	.	TRBJ2-7	TGTGCCAGCAGTGGGCTAGGGATCTACGAGCAGTACTTC	CASSGLGIYEQYF
.	TRBV20-1	.	TRBJ2-7	TGCAGTGCGAATCTAGCCGTCGCCTACGAGCAGTACTTC	CSANLAVAYEQYF
many	TRBV6-1	TRBD2	TRBJ2-3	TGTGCCAGCACCCACGGTTTGGTAGCGGGGGGTGATACGCAGTATTTT	CASTHGLVAGGDTQYF
.	TRBV11-1	TRBD1	TRBJ1-1	TGTGCCAGCAGCCCAGCAGCCAGGGGGGGATATGGCACTGAAGCTTTCTTT	CASSPAARGGYGTEAFF
many	TRBV9	.	TRBJ1-2	TGTGCCAGCAGCACGCATTCTGACAGAAGCTATGGCTACACCTTC	CASSTHSDRSYGYTF
.	TRBV5-1	.	TRBJ2-3	TGCGCCAGCAGCTTAGGGCAGCCGACGACCACAGATACGCAGTATTTT	CASSLGQPTTTDTQYF
.	TRBV5-4	.	TRBJ1-2	TGTGCCAGCAGCTTTGGGCAGAGCTATGGCTACACCTTC	CASSFGQSYGYTF
.	TRBV6-5	.	TRBJ2-7	TGTGCCAGCAGTTACTCCAGGGTTATGAACGAGCAGTACTTC	CASSYSRVMNEQYF
many	TRBV28	TRBD1	TRBJ2-6	TGTGCCACCGGGACAGGGGCGACCTCTGGGGCCAACGTCCTGACTTTC	CATGTGATSGANVLTF
many	TRBV28	.	TRBJ1-6	TGTGCCAGCCGGCCCAGCTCCTATAATTCACCCCTCCACTTT	CASRPSSYNSPLHF
.	TRBV7-9	.	TRBJ2-7	TGTGCCAGCAGTTTTAGGGGATTCTCCTACGAGCAGTACTTC	CASSFRGFSYEQYF